This note documents a single T cell receptor (beta chain) sequence. The antigen remains unidentified. The CDR3 runs 17 residues. V was clipped by 0 bases and J by 3 bases; unmatched bases: 5. Germline assignment: CDR1 KGHSH and CDR2 LQKENI. The data were obtained in a study of T-cell reconstitution after alpha-beta-depleted transplantation in children. Study results and caveats: One year post-transplant, T-cell counts and diversity were largely derived from T cells produced anew.

Construction of the TCRbeta library involved unique molecular identifiers. TCRdb reanalysed the PCR reads using MiXCR and keeps one entry per CDR3 protein. Found here are about 830,000 distinct CDR3 sequences, 16% of them singletons; the top ten hold around 4.5%. The rearrangement links TRBV18 to TRBJ2-7, with 13 bases fitting TRBD2. This receptor was taken from a male patient between 5 and 17 years old who had a stem cell transplant for acute lymphoblastic leukemia, so the T cells may come from the graft donor. The source was PBMCs, mostly from graft donor cells, collected 360 days after TCRalphabeta/CD19-depleted stem cell transplant. Here the CDR3 reads CASSPPGGLAGSYEQYF. Here the CDR3 DNA reads TGTGCCAGCTCACCACCGGGGGGACTAGCGGGGAGCTACGAGCAGTACTTC.